What follows is one T cell receptor (beta chain) and its context. This sample is part of a study of OX40 agonist ivuxolimab in advanced cancers. Some clones are missing from TCRdb's copy, which holds only in-frame ones; the method was immunoSEQ multiplex PCR. The repertoire holds tens of thousands of clones, with approximately 84% as singletons. Blood got drawn at baseline, again on cycle 4 day 1, and then on cycle 7 day 1. The sequencing used CD4+ or CD8+ T cells sorted from blood, collected in a trial of the OX40 agonist ivuxolimab. The clonotype originates from an adult with an advanced solid tumor such as melanoma, head and neck, liver or kidney cancer.

This CDR3 reads CASSLVDSLTDTQYF. The CDR3 nucleotides read TGTGCCAGCAGCTTAGTTGATAGCTTGACAGATACGCAGTATTTT. The chain employs TRBV7-9 and TRBJ2-3, with D uncertain. Germline values: CDR1 SEHNR, CDR2 FQNEAQ (reference sequence). The CDR3 covers 15 residues. Between the trimmed V and J ends, which lost 1 base and 3 bases, there was a span of 11 bases.